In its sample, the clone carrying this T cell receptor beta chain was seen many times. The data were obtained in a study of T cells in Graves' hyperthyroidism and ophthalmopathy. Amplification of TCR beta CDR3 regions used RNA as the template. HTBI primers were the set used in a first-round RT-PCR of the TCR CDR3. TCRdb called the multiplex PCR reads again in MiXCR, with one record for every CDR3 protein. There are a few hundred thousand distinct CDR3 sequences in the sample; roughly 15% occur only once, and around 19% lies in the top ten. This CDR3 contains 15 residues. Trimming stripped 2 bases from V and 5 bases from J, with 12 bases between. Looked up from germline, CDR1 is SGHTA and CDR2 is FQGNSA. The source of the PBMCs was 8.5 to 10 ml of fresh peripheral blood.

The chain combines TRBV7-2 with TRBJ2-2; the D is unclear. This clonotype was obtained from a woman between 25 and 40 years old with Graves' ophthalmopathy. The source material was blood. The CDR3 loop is CASSLWMAGTGELFF. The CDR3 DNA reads TGTGCCAGCAGCTTATGGATGGCTGGAACCGGGGAGCTGTTTTTT.